These 10 T cell receptor beta chains were sequenced from one sample in a study of T cell responses to AZD1222 COVID-19 vaccine. The protocol was immunoSEQ multiplex PCR, while the TCRdb copy is restricted to in-frame clones and leaves out a portion. The sample lists roughly 80,000 clones; 70% to 90% were seen once. The sequenced sample was peripheral blood, obtained on day 0 of MenACWY control vaccination. These receptors were obtained from an adult in good health.

This rearrangement joins TRBV7-9 to TRBJ2-6, with unresolved D. There are 16 residues in the CDR3. V gave up 0 bases and J gave up 2 bases, with 8 bases separating them. Per the germline V gene, CDR1 is SEHNR and CDR2 is FQNEAQ (reference sequence). The CDR3 region has the DNA TGTGCCAGCAGCTTAGCCCCAGCAGCTGGGGCCAACGTCCTGACTTTC. It translates to CASSLAPAAGANVLTF.

This clone has a count of ten or more. This chain connects TRBV20-1 to TRBJ2-7; D possibly corresponds to TRBD1 (5 bases). This CDR3 is built from 15 residues. Trimming cost V 3 bases and J 0 bases, with 15 bases left between them. Germline values: CDR1 DFQATT, CDR2 SNEGSKA (reference sequence). In nucleotides, the CDR3 is TGCAGTGCTAGTCTGTCCGGACACGACTCCTACGAGCAGTACTTC. Protein product: CSASLSGHDSYEQYF.

This sequence joins TRBV6-5 and TRBJ1-6; perhaps TRBD1 as D (6 bases). The V and J ends lost 2 bases and 10 bases respectively, with 18 bases between them. This CDR3 has 16 residues. Germline V lookup: CDR1 MNHEY, CDR2 SVGAGI. In DNA form, the CDR3 reads TGTGCCAGCAGTTACACCTCACAGGGAGTTAACTCACCCCTCCACTTT. Its translation is CASSYTSQGVNSPLHF.

The chain employs TRBV3-1 (or the pseudogene TRBV3-2) and TRBJ1-6; D is uncertain. Trimming removed 4 bases from V and 9 bases from J, with 13 bases in between. The CDR3 is 14 amino acids. Germline V gene sequence: CDR1 LGHDT, CDR2 YNNKEL (reference sequence). CDR3 sequence (DNA): TGTGCCAGCAGCCGTACTCAATTCAGTTCACCCCTCCACTTT. Its translation: CASSRTQFSSPLHF.

The chain employs TRBV9 and TRBJ2-7; 11 nucleotides line up with TRBD2. The germline V gene encodes CDR1 SGDLS and CDR2 YYNGEE. This CDR3 has 16 amino acids. The V segment lost 4 bases and the J segment 0 bases; nucleotides outside the gene matches: 6. CDR3 amino acids: CASSRIAGGSSYEQYF. The CDR3 region has the DNA TGTGCCAGCAGCAGGATAGCGGGGGGGAGCTCCTACGAGCAGTACTTC. Supplemented by reference TRBV9 and TRBJ2-7, the full variable domain reads DSGVTQTPKHLITATGQRVTLRCSPRSGDLSVYWYQQSLDQGLQFLIQYYNGEERAKGNILERFSAQQFPDLHSELNLSSLELGDSALYFCASSRIAGGSSYEQYFGPGTRLTVT.

In this sample, this clone turned up once. This rearrangement joins TRBV19 to TRBJ2-1; no firm D call. This CDR3 contains 15 residues. Germline lookup yields CDR1 LNHDA and CDR2 SQIVND (reference sequence). The ends were cut back, 3 bases at V and 5 bases at J, with 14 bases in the middle. The CDR3 DNA reads TGTGCCAGTAGTATTCCAGGAGTGCCGGACAATGAGCAGTTCTTC. It is translated as CASSIPGVPDNEQFF.

The genes are TRBV11-1 and TRBJ2-2, with D possibly matching TRBD2 (6 bases). Trimming took off 2 bases at V and 5 bases at J, with 9 bases between the two ends. From germline, CDR1 is SGHAT and CDR2 FQDESV (reference sequence). This CDR3 has 14 amino acids. The CDR3 reads CASSLTGVTGELFF. CDR3 nucleotide sequence: TGTGCCAGCAGCTTAACGGGGGTTACCGGGGAGCTGTTTTTT.

V and J are TRBV7-8 and TRBJ2-7, with D maybe TRBD1 (7 bases). The germline gives CDR1 SGHVS, CDR2 FQNEAQ. Trimming stripped 4 bases from V and 0 bases from J, with 13 bases between. The CDR3 has 15 amino acids. CDR3 nucleotides: TGTGCCAGCAGCTCGCGGGGACAGAGCTCCTACGAGCAGTACTTC. Translating it yields CASSSRGQSSYEQYF.

The V call is TRBV7-2, the J call TRBJ2-7; D remains ambiguous. V shed 5 bases and J shed 2 bases, with 7 bases lying between them. The CDR3 consists of 12 residues. Germline V CDR1 and CDR2: SGHTA, FQGNSA. DNA of the CDR3: TGTGCCAGCAGCCTAACCGCCTACGAGCAGTACTTC. This sequence encodes CASSLTAYEQYF.

The chain links TRBV10-3 to TRBJ1-2; D not certain. The germline V and J ends were trimmed by 2 bases and 4 bases, with 11 bases remaining between them. Germline V CDR1 and CDR2: ENHRY, SYGVKD. The CDR3 has 14 residues. In DNA, the CDR3 is TGTGCCATCAGTGAGGCAGCCCTTATCTATGGCTACACCTTC. Its protein product is CAISEAALIYGYTF.